These 5 T cell receptor beta chains were all obtained from the same sample, sequenced in a study of CD8+ T cells in alopecia areata. Treatment meaning: oral pan-JAK inhibitor, 5-10 mg twice daily. Reverse transcription of extracted RNA yielded cDNA, which provided the sequencing template. Libraries were prepared by immunoSEQ multiplex PCR; TCRdb keeps only in-frame clonotypes and omits some of them. The sample has over 95,000 clones; less than 70% are singletons. Here the sequenced sample was CD4+ T cells sorted from blood, taken at week 24, from a patient treated with tofacitinib. The receptors originated from a human donor with alopecia areata.

The rearrangement links TRBV5-1 to TRBJ2-7; 8 bases line up with TRBD1. This CDR3 spans 14 amino acids. After removal of 0 bases from V and 5 bases from J, the junction contained 4 bases not matched to a gene. The germline V gene has CDR1 SGHRS and CDR2 YFSETQ. CDR3 sequence (DNA): TGCGCCAGCAGCTTGGCCAGGGGGCTCGACGAGCAGTACTTC. Translating it yields CASSLARGLDEQYF.

This clone appeared a few times. The chain has TRBV7-9 and TRBJ2-3; D is unresolved. Germline-derived CDR1 and CDR2 are SEHNR and FQNEAQ (reference sequence). V lost 1 base and J lost 5, with 1 base in between. This CDR3 has 11 residues. Here the CDR3 reads CASSLEDTQYF. As DNA, the CDR3 is TGTGCCAGCAGCTTAGAAGATACGCAGTATTTT.

The chain is built from TRBV7-3 and TRBJ2-5, with TRBD2 matching over 9 bases. The germline V gene encodes CDR1 SGHTA and CDR2 FQGTGA. The CDR3 sequence is 16 residues long. Trimming removed 4 bases from V and 2 bases from J; junction bases left unmatched: 8. The DNA of the CDR3 is TGTGCCAGCAGCTCAAGAGCGGGGGGCCCGCAAGAGACCCAGTACTTC. It yields the protein CASSSRAGGPQETQYF.

The rearrangement joins TRBV5-1 to TRBJ1-3, with D unclear. CDR1 and CDR2 (germline): SGHRS, YFSETQ. There are 14 residues in the CDR3. V was shortened by 3 bases and J by 4 bases, with 11 bases between the two germline ends. The CDR3 sequence: CASSSPSSGNTIYF. The CDR3 DNA is TGCGCCAGCAGCTCGCCCAGTTCGGGAAACACCATATATTTT.

The V gene is TRBV18, the J gene TRBJ2-5; 7 bases fit TRBD2. The CDR3 length is 16 residues. V was pared by 2 bases and J by 3 bases, with 9 bases of the junction left unmatched. The germline V gene encodes CDR1 KGHSH and CDR2 LQKENI. CDR3 amino acids: CASSPMRGAGEETQYF. CDR3 sequence (DNA): TGTGCCAGCTCACCAATGAGGGGCGCGGGGGAAGAGACCCAGTACTTC.